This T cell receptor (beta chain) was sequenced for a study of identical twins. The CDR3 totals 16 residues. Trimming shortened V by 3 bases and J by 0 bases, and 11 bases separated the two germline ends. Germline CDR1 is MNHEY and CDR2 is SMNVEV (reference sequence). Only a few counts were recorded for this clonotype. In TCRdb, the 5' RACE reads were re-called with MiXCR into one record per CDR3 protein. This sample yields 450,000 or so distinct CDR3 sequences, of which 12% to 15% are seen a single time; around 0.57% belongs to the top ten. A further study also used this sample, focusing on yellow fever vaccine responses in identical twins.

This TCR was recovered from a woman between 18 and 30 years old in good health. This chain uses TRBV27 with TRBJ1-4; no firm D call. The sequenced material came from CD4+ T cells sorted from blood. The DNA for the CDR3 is TGTGCCAGCAGTTTGAGGCAGACTGCAACTAATGAAAAACTGTTTTTT. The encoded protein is CASSLRQTATNEKLFF.